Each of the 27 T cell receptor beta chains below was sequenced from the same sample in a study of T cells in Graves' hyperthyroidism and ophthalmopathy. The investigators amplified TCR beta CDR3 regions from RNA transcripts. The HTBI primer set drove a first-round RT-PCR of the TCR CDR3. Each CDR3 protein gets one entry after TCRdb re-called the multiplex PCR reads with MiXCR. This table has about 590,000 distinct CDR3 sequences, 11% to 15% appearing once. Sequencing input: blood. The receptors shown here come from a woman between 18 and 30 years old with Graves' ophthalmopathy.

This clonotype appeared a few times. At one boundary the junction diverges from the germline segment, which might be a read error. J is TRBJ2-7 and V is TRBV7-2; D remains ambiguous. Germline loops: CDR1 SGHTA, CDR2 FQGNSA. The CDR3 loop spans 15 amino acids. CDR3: CASSQVLAENYEQYF. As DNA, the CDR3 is TGCGCCAGCAGCCAAGTTCTGGCGGAAAACTACGAGCAGTACTTC. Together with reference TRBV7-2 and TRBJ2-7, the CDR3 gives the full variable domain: GAGVSQSPSNKVTEKGKDVELRCDPISGHTALYWYRQSLGQGLEFLIYFQGNSAPDKSGLPSDRFSAERTGGSVSTLTIQRTQQEDSAVYLCASSQVLAENYEQYFGPGTRLTVT.

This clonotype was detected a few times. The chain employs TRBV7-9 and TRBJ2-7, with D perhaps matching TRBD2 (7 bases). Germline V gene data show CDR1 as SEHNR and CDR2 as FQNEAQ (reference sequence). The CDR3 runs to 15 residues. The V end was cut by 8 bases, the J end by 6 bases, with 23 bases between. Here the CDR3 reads CASSNGGQGRSEQYF. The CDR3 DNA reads TGTGCCAGCTCTAACGGGGGGCAGGGAAGGTCCGAGCAGTACTTC.

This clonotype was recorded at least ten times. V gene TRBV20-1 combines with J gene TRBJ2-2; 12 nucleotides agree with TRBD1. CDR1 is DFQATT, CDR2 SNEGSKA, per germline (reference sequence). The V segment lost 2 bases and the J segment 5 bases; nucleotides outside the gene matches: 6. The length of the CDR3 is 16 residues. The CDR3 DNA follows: TGCAGTGCTAGACCCTGGGACAGGGGGCAAACCGGGGAGCTGTTTTTT. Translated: CSARPWDRGQTGELFF.

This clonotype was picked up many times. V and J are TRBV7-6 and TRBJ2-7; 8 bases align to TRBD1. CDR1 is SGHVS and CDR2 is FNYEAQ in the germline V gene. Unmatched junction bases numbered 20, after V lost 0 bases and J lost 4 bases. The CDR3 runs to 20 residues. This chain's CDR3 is CASSLASPLSRTGSMYEQYF. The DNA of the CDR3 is TGTGCCAGCAGCTTAGCGAGTCCGCTAAGTAGGACAGGGAGTATGTACGAGCAGTACTTC. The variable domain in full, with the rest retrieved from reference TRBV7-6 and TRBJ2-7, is GAGVSQSPRYKVTKRGQDVALRCDPISGHVSLYWYRQALGQGPEFLTYFNYEAQQDKSGLPNDRFSAERPEGSISTLTIQRTEQRDSAMYRCASSLASPLSRTGSMYEQYFGPGTRLTVT.

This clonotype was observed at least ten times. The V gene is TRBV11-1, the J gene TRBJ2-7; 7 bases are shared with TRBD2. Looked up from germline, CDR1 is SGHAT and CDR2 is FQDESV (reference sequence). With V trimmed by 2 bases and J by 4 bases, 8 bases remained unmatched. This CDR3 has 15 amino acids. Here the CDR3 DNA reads TGTGCCAGCAGCTTATACGGCGGGAGTGGTTACGAGCAGTACTTC. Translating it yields CASSLYGGSGYEQYF.

DNA of the CDR3: TGTGCCAGCAGCTTAACGGTATCGTACACCGGGGAGCTGTTTTTT. Translating it yields CASSLTVSYTGELFF. The V call is TRBV7-2, the J call TRBJ2-2; D is unresolved. The V gene's germline CDR1 is SGHTA and CDR2 FQGNSA. Trimming took off 2 bases at V and 3 bases at J, with 10 bases between the two ends. The CDR3 is 15 amino acids.

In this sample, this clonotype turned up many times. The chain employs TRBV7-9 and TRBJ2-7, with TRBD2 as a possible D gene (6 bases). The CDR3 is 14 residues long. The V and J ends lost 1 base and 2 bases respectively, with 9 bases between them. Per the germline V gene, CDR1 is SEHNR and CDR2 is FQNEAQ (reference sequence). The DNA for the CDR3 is TGTGCCAGCAGCTTAGACGGGACTCCCTACGAGCAGTACTTC. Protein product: CASSLDGTPYEQYF.

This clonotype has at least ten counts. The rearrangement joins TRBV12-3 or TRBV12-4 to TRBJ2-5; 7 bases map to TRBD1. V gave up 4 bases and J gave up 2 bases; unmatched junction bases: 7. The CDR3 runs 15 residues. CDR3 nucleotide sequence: TGTGCCAGCAGTTATGGGACAGTAACTCAAGAGACCCAGTACTTC. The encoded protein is CASSYGTVTQETQYF.

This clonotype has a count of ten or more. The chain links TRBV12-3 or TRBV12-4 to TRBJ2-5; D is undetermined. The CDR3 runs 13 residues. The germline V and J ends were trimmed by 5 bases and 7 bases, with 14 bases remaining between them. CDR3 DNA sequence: TGTGCCAGCAGTCCTGGGCCCCATTCGACCCAGTACTTC. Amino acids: CASSPGPHSTQYF.

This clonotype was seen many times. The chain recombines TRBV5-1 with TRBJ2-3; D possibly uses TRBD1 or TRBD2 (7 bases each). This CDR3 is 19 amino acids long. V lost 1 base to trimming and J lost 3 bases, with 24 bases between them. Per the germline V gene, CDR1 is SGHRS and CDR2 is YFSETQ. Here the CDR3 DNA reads TGCGCCAGCAGCTTGACAAGCGCCGTACAGGGGAGGGGGACAGATACGCAGTATTTT. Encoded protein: CASSLTSAVQGRGTDTQYF. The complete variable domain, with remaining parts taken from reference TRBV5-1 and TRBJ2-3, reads KAGVTQTPRYLIKTRGQQVTLSCSPISGHRSVSWYQQTPGQGLQFLFEYFSETQRNKGNFPGRFSGRQFSNSRSEMNVSTLELGDSALYLCASSLTSAVQGRGTDTQYFGPGTRLTVL.

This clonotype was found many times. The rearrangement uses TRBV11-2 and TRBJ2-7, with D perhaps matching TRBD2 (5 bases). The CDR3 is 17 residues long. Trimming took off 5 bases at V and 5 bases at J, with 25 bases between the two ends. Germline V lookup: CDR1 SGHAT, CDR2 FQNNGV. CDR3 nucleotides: TGTGCCAGCAGCCCGCTTGGCCTCCGAGGGCGTACGGACGAGCAGTACTTC. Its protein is CASSPLGLRGRTDEQYF.

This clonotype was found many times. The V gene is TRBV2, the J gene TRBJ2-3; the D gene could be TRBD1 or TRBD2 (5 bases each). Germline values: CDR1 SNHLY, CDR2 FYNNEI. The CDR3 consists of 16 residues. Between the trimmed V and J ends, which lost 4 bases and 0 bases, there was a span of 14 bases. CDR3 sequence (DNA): TGTGCCAGCAGTGGAATGGGGGTTACTAGCACAGATACGCAGTATTTT. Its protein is CASSGMGVTSTDTQYF.

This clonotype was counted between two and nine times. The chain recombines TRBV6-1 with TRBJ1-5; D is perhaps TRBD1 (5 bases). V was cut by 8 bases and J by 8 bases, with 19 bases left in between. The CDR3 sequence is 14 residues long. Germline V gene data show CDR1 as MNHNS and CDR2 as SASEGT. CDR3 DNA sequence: TGTGCCAGCGAGGGGAGGGTGGGGATAGAGCCCCAGCATTTT. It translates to CASEGRVGIEPQHF.

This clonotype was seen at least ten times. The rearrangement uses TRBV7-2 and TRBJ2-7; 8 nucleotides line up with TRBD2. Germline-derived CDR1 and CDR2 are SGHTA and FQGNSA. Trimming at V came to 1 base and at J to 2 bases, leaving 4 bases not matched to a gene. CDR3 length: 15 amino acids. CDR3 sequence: CASSLVGGVAYEQYF. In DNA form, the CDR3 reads TGTGCCAGCAGCTTAGTCGGGGGGGTTGCCTACGAGCAGTACTTC.

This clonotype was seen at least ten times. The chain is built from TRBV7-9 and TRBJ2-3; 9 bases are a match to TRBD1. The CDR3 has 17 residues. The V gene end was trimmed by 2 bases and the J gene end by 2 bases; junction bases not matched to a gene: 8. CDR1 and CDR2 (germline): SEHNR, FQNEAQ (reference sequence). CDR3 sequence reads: CASSLSRTGAFTDTQYF. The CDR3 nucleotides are TGTGCCAGCAGCTTATCCCGGACAGGGGCTTTCACAGATACGCAGTATTTT.

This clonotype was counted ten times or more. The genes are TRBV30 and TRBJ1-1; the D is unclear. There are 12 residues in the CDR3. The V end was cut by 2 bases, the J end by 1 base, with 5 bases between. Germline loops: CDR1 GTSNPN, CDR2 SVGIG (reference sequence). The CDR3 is CAWSFPNTEAFF. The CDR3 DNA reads TGTGCCTGGAGTTTCCCGAACACTGAAGCTTTCTTT. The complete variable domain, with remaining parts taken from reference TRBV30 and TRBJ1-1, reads SQTIHQWPATLVQPVGSPLSLECTVEGTSNPNLYWYRQAAGRGLQLLFYSVGIGQISSEVPQNLSASRPQDRQFILSSKKLLLSDSGFYLCAWSFPNTEAFFGQGTRLTVV.

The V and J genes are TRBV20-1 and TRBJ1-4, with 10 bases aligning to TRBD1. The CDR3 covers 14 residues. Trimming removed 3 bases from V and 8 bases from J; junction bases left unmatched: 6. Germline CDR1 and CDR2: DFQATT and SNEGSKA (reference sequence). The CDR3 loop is CSARGQGRNEKLFF. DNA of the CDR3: TGCAGTGCTAGGGGACAGGGGAGAAACGAAAAACTGTTTTTT.

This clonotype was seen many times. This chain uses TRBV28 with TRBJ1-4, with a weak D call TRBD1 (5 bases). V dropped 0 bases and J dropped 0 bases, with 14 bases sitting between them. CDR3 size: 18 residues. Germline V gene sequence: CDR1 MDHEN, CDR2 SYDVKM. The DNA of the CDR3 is TGTGCCAGCAGTTTATGGCTGGGGACGGCGCCAACTAATGAAAAACTGTTTTTT. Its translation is CASSLWLGTAPTNEKLFF.

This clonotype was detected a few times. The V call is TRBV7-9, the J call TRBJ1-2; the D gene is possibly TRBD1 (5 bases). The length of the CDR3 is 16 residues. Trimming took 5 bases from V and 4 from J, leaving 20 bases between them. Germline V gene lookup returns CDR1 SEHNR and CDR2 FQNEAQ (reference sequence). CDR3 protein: CASSARSPTEVYGYTF. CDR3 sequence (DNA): TGTGCCAGCAGCGCGCGGAGCCCGACAGAGGTCTATGGCTACACCTTC. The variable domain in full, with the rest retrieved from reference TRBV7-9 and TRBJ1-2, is DTGVSQNPRHKITKRGQNVTFRCDPISEHNRLYWYRQTLGQGPEFLTYFQNEAQLEKSRLLSDRFSAERPKGSFSTLEIQRTEQGDSAMYLCASSARSPTEVYGYTFGSGTRLTVV.

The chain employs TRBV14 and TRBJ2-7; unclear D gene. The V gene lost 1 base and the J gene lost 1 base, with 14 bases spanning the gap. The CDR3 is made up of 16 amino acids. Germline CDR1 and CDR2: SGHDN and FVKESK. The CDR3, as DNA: TGTGCCAGCAGCCAAGGTCGCTCCGTTCGGTCCTACGAGCAGTACTTC. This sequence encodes CASSQGRSVRSYEQYF.

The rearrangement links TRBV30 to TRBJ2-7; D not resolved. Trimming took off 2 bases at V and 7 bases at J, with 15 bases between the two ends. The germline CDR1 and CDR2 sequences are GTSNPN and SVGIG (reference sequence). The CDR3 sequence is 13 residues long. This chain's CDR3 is CAWSLEPPWEQYF. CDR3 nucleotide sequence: TGTGCCTGGAGTCTGGAGCCCCCATGGGAGCAGTACTTC.

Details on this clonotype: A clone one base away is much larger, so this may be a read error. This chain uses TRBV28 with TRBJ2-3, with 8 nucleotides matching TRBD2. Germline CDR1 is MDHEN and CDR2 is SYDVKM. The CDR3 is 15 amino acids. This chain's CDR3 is CAGSLGRGGTDTQYF. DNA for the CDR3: TGTGCCGGCAGTTTGGGGCGGGGGGGCACAGATACGCAGTATTTT.

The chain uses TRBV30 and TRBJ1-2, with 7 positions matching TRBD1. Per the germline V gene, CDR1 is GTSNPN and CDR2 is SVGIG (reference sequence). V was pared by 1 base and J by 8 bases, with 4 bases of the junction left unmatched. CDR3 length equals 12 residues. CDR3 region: CAWSEGAGGYTF. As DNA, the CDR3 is TGTGCCTGGAGTGAGGGGGCAGGAGGCTACACCTTC.

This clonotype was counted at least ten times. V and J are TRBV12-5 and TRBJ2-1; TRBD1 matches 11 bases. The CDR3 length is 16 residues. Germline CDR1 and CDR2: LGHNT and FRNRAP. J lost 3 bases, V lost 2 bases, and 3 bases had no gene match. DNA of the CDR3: TGTGCTAGTGGTTTGAGGACAGGGGGCAACTACAATGAGCAGTTCTTC. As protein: CASGLRTGGNYNEQFF.

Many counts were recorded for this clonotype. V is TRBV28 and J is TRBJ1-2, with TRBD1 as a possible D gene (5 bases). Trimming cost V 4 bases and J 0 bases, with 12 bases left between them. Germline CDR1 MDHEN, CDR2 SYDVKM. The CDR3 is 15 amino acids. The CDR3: CASSSGDPTNYGYTF. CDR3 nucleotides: TGTGCCAGCAGTTCCGGGGACCCTACTAACTATGGCTACACCTTC.

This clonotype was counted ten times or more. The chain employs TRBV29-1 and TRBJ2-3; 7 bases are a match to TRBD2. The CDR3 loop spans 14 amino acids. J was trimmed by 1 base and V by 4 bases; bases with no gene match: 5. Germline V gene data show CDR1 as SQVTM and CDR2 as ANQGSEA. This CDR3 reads CSVGGRARTDTQYF. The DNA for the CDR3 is TGCAGCGTTGGAGGGAGGGCCCGCACAGATACGCAGTATTTT.

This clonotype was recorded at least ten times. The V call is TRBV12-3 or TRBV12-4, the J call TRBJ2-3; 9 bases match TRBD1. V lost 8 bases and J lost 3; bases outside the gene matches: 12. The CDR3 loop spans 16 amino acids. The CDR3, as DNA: TGTGCCAGCCGGATCGGGACAGGGTTGGAAACAGATACGCAGTATTTT. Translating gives CASRIGTGLETDTQYF.